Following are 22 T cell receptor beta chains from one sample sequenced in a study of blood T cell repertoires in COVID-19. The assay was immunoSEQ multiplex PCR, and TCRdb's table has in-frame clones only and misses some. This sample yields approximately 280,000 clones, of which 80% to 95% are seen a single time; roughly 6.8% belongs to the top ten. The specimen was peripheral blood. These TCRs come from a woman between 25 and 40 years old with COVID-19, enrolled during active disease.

The CDR3 reads CASSILGTGTGNTIYF. For the CDR3, the DNA is TGTGCCAGCAGCATCCTCGGGACAGGGACTGGAAACACCATATATTTT. The chain has TRBV11-2 and TRBJ1-3; 9 bases map to TRBD1. After removal of 5 bases from V and 2 bases from J, the junction contained 7 bases not matched to a gene. CDR3 length: 16 residues. Germline V CDR1 and CDR2: SGHAT, FQNNGV.

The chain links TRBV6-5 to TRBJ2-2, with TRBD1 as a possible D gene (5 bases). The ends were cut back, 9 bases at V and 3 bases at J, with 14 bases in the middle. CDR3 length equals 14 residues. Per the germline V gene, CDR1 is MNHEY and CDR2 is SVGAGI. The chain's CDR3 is CASQGDQYTGELFF. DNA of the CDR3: TGTGCCAGTCAGGGCGATCAATACACCGGGGAGCTGTTTTTT.

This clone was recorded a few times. CDR3 loop: CASRDPGQNEQYF. The CDR3 bases are TGTGCCAGCAGAGATCCGGGACAGAACGAGCAGTACTTC. The J gene is TRBJ2-7, the V gene TRBV2, with TRBD1 matching 7 bases. This CDR3 is built from 13 residues. V lost 6 bases to trimming and J lost 5 bases; unmatched junction nucleotides: 7. CDR1 is SNHLY and CDR2 is FYNNEI in the germline V gene.

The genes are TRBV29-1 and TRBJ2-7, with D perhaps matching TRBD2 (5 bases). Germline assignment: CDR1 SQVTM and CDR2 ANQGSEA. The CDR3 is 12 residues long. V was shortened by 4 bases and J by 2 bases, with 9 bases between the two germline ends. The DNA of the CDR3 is TGCAGCGTTGGGGGAGCAACCTACGAGCAGTACTTC. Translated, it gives CSVGGATYEQYF.

The CDR3 is CASSLPPRTEAFF. The CDR3 DNA is TGTGCCAGCAGTTTACCCCCGAGGACTGAAGCTTTCTTT. V gene TRBV28 combines with J gene TRBJ1-1, with D uncertain. The CDR3 spans 13 residues. Trimming removed 2 bases at V and 5 bases at J, with 9 bases between. Germline V lookup: CDR1 MDHEN, CDR2 SYDVKM.

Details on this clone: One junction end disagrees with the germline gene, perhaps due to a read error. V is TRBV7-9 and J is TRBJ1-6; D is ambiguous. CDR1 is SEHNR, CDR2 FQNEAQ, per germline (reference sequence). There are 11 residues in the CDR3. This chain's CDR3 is CRDGRNSPLHF. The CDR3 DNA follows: TGCCGGGATGGGCGGAATTCACCCCTCCACTTT.

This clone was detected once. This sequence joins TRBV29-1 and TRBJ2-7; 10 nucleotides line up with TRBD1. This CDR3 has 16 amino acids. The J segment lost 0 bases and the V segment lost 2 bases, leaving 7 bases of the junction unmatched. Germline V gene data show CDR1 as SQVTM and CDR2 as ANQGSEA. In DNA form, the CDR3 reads TGCAGCGTTGAAAGTTCCGGGACAGGGGCCTCCTACGAGCAGTACTTC. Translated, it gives CSVESSGTGASYEQYF.

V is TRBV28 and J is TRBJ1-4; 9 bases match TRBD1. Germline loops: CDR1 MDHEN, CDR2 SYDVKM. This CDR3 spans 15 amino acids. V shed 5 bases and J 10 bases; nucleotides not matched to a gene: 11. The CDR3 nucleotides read TGTGCCAGCAGTAACCGGGACAGGGCCATCGCAAAACTGTTTTTT. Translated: CASSNRDRAIAKLFF.

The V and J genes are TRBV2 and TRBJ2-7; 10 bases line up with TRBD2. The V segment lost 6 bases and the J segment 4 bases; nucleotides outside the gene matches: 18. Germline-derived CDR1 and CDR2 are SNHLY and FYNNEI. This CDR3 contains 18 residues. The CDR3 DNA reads TGTGCCAGCAGCCCTCGTATGAGCGGGAGGGCCTCCTGGTACGAGCAGTACTTC. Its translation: CASSPRMSGRASWYEQYF.

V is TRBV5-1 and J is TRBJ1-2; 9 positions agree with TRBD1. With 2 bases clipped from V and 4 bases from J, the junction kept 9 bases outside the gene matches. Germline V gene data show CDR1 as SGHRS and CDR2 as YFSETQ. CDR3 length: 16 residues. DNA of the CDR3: TGCGCCAGCAGCTTAACCCCACAGGGGGCTTTCTATGGCTACACCTTC. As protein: CASSLTPQGAFYGYTF.

The CDR3 protein is CSVSGLAGGYNEQFF. CDR3 coding DNA: TGCAGCGTCTCGGGACTAGCGGGAGGCTACAATGAGCAGTTCTTC. The J gene is TRBJ2-1, the V gene TRBV29-1; TRBD2 matches at 15 bases. CDR1 and CDR2 from the germline V gene are SQVTM and ANQGSEA. This CDR3 comprises 15 residues. V lost 6 bases to trimming and J lost 3 bases; unmatched junction nucleotides: 3.

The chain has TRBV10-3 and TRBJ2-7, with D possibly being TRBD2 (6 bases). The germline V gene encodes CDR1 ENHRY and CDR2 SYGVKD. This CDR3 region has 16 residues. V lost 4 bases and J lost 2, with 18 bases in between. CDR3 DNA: TGTGCCATCAGTGGCGGGGATAGCGGCAGTACCTACGAGCAGTACTTC. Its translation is CAISGGDSGSTYEQYF.

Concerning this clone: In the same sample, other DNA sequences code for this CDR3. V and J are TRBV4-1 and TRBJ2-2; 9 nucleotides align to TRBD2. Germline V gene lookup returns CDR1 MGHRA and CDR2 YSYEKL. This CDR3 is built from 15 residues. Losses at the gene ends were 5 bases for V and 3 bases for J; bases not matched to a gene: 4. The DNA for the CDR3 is TGCGCCAGCAGCGGCCTAGCGGGGCACACCGGGGAGCTGTTTTTT. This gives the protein CASSGLAGHTGELFF.

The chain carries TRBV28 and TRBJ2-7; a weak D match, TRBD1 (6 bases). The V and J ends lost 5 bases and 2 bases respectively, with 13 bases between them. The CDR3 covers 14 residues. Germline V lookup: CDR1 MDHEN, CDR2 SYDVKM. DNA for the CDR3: TGTGCCAGCAGTACTTACAGGGACCCCTACGAGCAGTACTTC. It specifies CASSTYRDPYEQYF.

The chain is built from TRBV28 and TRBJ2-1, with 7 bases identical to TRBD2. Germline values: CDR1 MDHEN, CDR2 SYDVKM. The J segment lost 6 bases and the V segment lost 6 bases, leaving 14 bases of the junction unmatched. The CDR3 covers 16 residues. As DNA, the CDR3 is TGTGCCAGCAGCCCACCCTGGGCGGGAGCTCGCAATGAGCAGTTCTTC. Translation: CASSPPWAGARNEQFF. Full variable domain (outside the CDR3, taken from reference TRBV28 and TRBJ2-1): DVKVTQSSRYLVKRTGEKVFLECVQDMDHENMFWYRQDPGLGLRLIYFSYDVKMKEKGDIPEGYSVSREKKERFSLILESASTNQTSMYLCASSPPWAGARNEQFFGPGTRLTVL.

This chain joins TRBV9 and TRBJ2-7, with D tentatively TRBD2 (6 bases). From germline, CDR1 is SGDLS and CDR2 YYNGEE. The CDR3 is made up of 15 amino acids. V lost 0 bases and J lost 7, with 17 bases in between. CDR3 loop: CASSVGVAVGREQYF. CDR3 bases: TGTGCCAGCAGCGTAGGCGTAGCGGTTGGGAGAGAGCAGTACTTC.

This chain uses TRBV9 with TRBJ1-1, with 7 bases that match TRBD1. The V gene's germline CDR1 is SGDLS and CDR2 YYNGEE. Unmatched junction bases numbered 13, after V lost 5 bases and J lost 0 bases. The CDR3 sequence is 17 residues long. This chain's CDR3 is CASSSAGTVGMNTEAFF. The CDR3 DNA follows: TGTGCCAGCAGTTCTGCCGGGACAGTGGGCATGAACACTGAAGCTTTCTTT.

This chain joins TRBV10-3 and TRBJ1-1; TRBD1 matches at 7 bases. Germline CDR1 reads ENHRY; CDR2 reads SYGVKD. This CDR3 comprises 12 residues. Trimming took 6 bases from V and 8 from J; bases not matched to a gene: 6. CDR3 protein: CAIRQGVGEAFF. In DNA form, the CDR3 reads TGTGCCATCAGGCAGGGGGTCGGAGAAGCTTTCTTT.

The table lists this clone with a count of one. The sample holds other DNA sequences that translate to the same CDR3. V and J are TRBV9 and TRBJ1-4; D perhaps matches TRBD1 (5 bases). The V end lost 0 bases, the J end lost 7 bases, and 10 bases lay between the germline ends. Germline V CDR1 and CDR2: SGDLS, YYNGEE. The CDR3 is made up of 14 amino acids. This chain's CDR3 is CASSVGQGSEKLFF. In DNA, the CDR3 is TGTGCCAGCAGCGTAGGGCAGGGAAGTGAAAAACTGTTTTTT.

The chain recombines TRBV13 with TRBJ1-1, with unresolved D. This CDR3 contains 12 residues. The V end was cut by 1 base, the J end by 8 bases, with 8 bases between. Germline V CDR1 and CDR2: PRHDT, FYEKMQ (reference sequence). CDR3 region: CASSLERAEAFF. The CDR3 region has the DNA TGTGCCAGCAGCTTAGAGCGAGCAGAAGCTTTCTTT.

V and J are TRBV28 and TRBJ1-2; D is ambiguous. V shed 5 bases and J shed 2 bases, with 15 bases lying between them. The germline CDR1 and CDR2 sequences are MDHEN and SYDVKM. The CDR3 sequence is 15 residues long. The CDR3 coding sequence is TGTGCCAGCAGTCCCGTGCGGAGCCTGAACTATGGCTACACCTTC. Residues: CASSPVRSLNYGYTF.

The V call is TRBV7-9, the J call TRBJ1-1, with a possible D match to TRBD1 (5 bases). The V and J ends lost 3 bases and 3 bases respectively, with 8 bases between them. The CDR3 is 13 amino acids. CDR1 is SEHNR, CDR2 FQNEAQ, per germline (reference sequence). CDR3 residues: CASSFGGDTEAFF. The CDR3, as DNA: TGTGCCAGCAGCTTCGGGGGTGACACTGAAGCTTTCTTT.